The T cell receptor beta chain described here comes from a study of T cells in Graves' hyperthyroidism and ophthalmopathy. Patients were excluded for uncontrolled infection, other autoimmune disease, pregnancy or lactation. The source material, RNA transcripts, was used to amplify TCR beta CDR3 regions. A set of HTBI primers served as the primers for a first-round RT-PCR of the TCR CDR3. TCRdb used MiXCR to reprocess the multiplex PCR reads, holding one entry per CDR3 protein. The repertoire holds about 640,000 distinct CDR3 sequences, under 25% seen once, with more than 30% in the top ten. The sequencing sample was made of blood. This receptor was taken from a man aged 25-40 years with Graves' ophthalmopathy.

CDR3 protein: CASSLARGANEQFF. CDR3 nucleotides: TGTGCCAGCAGCTTAGCGCGGGGGGCCAATGAGCAGTTCTTC. The chain combines TRBV7-2 with TRBJ2-1; 8 bases map to TRBD2. In germline, CDR1 is SGHTA, CDR2 FQGNSA. V gave up 0 bases and J gave up 6 bases; unmatched junction bases: 1. The CDR3 sequence is 14 residues long. Filled out from reference TRBV7-2 and TRBJ2-1, the complete variable domain reads GAGVSQSPSNKVTEKGKDVELRCDPISGHTALYWYRQSLGQGLEFLIYFQGNSAPDKSGLPSDRFSAERTGGSVSTLTIQRTQQEDSAVYLCASSLARGANEQFFGPGTRLTVL.